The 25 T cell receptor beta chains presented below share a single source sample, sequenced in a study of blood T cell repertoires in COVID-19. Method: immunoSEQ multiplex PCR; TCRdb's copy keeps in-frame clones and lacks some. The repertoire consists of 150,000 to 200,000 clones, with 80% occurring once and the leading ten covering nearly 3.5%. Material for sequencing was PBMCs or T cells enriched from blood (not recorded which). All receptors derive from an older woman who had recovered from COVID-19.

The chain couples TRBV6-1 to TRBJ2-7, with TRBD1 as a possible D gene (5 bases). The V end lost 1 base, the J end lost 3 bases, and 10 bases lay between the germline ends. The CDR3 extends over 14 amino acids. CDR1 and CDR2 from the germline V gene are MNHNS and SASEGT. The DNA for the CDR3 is TGTGCCAGCAGTGAAGTCCCAGGGTACTACGAGCAGTACTTC. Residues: CASSEVPGYYEQYF.

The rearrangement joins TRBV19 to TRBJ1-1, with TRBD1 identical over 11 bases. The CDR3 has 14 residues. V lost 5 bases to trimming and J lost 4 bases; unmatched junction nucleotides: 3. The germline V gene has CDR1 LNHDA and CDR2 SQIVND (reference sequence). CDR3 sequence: CASSLGQGVTEAFF. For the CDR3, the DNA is TGTGCCAGTAGTCTGGGACAGGGGGTCACTGAAGCTTTCTTT.

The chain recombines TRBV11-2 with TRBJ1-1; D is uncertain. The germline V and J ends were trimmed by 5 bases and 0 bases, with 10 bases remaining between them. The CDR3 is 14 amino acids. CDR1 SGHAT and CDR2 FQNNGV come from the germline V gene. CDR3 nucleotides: TGTGCCAGCAGCCAGCCGGCGGTGAACACTGAAGCTTTCTTT. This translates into CASSQPAVNTEAFF.

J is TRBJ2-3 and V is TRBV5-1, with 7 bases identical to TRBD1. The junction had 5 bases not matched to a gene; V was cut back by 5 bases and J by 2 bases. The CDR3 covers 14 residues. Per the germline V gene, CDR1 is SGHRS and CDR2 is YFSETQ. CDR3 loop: CASRIQGPTDTQYF. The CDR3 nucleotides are TGCGCCAGCAGGATACAGGGGCCCACAGATACGCAGTATTTT.

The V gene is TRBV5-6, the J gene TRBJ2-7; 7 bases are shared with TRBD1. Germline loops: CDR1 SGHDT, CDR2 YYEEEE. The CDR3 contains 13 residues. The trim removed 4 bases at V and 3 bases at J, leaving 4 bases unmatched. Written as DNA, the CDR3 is TGTGCCAGCAGCCTGACAGGGTACTACGAGCAGTACTTC. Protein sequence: CASSLTGYYEQYF.

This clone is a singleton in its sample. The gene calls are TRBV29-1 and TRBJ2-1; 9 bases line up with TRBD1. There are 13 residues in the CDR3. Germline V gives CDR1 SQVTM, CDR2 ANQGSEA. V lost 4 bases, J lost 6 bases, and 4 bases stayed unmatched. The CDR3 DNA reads TGCAGCGTTGCCTTGACAGGGGGCAATGAGCAGTTCTTC. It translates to CSVALTGGNEQFF.

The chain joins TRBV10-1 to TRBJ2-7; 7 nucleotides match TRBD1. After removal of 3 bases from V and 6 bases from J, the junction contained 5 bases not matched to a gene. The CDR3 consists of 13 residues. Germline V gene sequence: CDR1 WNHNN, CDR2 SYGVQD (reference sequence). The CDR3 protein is CASSEYRGSEQYF. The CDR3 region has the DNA TGCGCCAGCAGTGAATACAGGGGATCCGAGCAGTACTTC.

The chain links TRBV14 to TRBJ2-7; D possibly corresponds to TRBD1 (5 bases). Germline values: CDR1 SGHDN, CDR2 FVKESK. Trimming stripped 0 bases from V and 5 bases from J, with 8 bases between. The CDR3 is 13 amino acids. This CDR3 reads CASSQDEGDEQYF. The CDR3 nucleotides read TGTGCCAGCAGCCAAGATGAAGGGGACGAGCAGTACTTC.

CDR3 nucleotide sequence: TGTGCCTGGAGGTTGTCTAGCGGGGGGCCGGTGCAGTTCTTC. Amino acids: CAWRLSSGGPVQFF. V usage is TRBV30 and J usage is TRBJ2-1; 11 bases align to TRBD2. The junction had 10 bases not matched to a gene; V was cut back by 3 bases and J by 12 bases. This CDR3 is built from 14 residues. Germline-derived CDR1 and CDR2 are GTSNPN and SVGIG (reference sequence).

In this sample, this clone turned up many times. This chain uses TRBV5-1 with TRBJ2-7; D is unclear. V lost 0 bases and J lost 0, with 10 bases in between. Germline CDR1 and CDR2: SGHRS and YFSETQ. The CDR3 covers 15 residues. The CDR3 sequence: CASSLAGVSSYEQYF. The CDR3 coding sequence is TGCGCCAGCAGCTTGGCCGGAGTAAGCTCCTACGAGCAGTACTTC.

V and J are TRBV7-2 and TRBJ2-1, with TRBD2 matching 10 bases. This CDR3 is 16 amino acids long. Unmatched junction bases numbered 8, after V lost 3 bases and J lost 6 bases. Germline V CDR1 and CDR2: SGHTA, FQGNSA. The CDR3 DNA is TGTGCCAGCAGCTTTAGCGGGGGGTCTACGACCAATGAGCAGTTCTTC. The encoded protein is CASSFSGGSTTNEQFF.

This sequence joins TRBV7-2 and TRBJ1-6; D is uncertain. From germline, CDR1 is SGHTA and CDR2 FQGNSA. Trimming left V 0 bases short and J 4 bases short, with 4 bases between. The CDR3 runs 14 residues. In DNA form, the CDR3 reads TGTGCCAGCAGCTTAGCTAGTTATAATTCACCCCTCCACTTT. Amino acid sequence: CASSLASYNSPLHF.

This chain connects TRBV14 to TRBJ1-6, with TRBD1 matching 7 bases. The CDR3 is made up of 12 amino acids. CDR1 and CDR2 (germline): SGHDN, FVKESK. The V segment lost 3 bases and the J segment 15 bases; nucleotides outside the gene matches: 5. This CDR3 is CASSQHRGFLHF. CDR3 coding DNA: TGTGCCAGCAGCCAGCACAGGGGATTCCTCCACTTT.

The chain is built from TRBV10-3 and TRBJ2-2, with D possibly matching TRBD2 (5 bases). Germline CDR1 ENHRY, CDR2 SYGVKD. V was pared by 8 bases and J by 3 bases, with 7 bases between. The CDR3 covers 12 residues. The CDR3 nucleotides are TGTGCCATCGGGAGAGACACCGGGGAGCTGTTTTTT. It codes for CAIGRDTGELFF.

CDR3 sequence: CASSPRESSDTQYF. In DNA form, the CDR3 reads TGTGCCAGCAGCCCGCGGGAGAGTTCAGATACGCAGTATTTT. The chain uses TRBV7-9 and TRBJ2-3; the match to TRBD2 covers 7 bases. V trimming: 5 bases; J trimming: 4 bases; junction bases outside the gene matches: 6. In germline, CDR1 is SEHNR, CDR2 FQNEAQ (reference sequence). The CDR3 is 14 residues long.

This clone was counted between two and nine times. The CDR3 protein is CASSIVGSGGRHEQFF. CDR3 coding DNA: TGTGCCAGTAGTATAGTTGGTAGCGGGGGCCGCCATGAGCAGTTCTTC. The V and J genes are TRBV19 and TRBJ2-1; 9 bases agree with TRBD2. There are 16 residues in the CDR3. CDR1 LNHDA and CDR2 SQIVND come from the germline V gene (reference sequence). V dropped 1 base and J dropped 8; count of bases not matched to a gene: 9.

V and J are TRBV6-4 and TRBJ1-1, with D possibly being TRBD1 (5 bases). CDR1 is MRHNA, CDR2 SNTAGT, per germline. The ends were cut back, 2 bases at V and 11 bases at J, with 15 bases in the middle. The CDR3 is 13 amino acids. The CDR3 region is CASSDERRGSAFF. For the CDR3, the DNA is TGTGCCAGCAGTGACGAGCGGAGGGGCAGCGCTTTCTTT.

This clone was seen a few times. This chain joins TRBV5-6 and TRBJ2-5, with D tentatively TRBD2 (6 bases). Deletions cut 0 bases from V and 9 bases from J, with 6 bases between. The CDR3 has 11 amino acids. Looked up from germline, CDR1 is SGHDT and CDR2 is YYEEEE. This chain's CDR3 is CASSLAGAQYF. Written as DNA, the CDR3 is TGTGCCAGCAGCTTGGCGGGGGCCCAGTACTTC.

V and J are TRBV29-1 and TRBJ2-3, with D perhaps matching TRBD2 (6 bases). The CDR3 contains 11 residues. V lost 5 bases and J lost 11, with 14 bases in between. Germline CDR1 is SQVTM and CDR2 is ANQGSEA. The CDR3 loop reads CSVREAPMQYF. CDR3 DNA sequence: TGCAGCGTTAGGGAGGCACCGATGCAGTATTTT.

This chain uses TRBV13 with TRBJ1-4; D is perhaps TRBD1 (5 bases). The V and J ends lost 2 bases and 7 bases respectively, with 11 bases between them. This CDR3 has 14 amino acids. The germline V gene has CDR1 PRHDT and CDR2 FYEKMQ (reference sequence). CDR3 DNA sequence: TGTGCCAGCAGCTTAAGGGGACTGAGTGAAAAACTGTTTTTT. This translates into CASSLRGLSEKLFF.

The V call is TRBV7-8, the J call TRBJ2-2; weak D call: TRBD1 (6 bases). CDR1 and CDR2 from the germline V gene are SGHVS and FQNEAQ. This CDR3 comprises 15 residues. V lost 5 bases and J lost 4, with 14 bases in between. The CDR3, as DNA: TGTGCCAGCAGCCAACAGGGTTCGGGCACCGGGGAGCTGTTTTTT. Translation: CASSQQGSGTGELFF.

CDR3 nucleotides: TGTGCAAGTCGCTCCTCTGACGGGTGGCGGGGGGACACAGATACGCAGTATTTT. It codes for CASRSSDGWRGDTDTQYF. The V call is TRBV12-2, the J call TRBJ2-3; TRBD2 was called by the table and not checked on the DNA. TRBV12-2 is shown as a pseudogene. CDR3 length equals 18 residues.

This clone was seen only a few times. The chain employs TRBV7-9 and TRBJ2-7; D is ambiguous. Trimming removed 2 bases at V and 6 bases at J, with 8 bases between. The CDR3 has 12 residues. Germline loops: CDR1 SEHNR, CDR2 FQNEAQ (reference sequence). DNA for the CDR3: TGTGCCAGCAGCTTAACCCGCGGCGAGCAGTACTTC. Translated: CASSLTRGEQYF.

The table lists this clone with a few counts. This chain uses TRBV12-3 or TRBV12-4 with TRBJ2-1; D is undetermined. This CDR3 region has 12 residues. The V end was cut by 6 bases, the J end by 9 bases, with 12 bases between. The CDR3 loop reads CASRSGRVEQFF. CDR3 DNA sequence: TGTGCCAGCAGGTCGGGTCGGGTTGAGCAGTTCTTC.

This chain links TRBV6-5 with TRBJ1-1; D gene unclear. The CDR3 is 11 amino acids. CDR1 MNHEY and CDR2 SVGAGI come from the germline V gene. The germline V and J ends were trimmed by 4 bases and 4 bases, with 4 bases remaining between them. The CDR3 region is CASSSSTEAFF. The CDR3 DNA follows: TGTGCCAGCAGTTCGAGCACTGAAGCTTTCTTT.